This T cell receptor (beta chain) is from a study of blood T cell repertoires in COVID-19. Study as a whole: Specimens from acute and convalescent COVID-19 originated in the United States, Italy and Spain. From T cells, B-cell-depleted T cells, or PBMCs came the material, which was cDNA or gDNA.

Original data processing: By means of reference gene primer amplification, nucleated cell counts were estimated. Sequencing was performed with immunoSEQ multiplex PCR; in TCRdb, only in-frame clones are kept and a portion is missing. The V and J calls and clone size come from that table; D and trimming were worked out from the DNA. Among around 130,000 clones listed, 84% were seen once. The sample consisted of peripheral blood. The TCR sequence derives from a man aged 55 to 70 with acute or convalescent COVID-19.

CDR3 DNA sequence: TGTGCCAGTAGTATAGAACTAGCGGGAGGTATGTACGAGCAGTACTTC. This translates into CASSIELAGGMYEQYF. The J gene is TRBJ2-7, the V gene TRBV19; 12 bases agree with TRBD2. Germline CDR1 is LNHDA and CDR2 is SQIVND (reference sequence). J lost 4 bases, V lost 0 bases, and 4 bases had no gene match. This CDR3 contains 16 residues.